This is a list of T cell receptor beta chains from one sample in a study of cytomegalovirus exposure and HLA in healthy donors. Data came from immunoSEQ multiplex PCR; TCRdb stores just in-frame clones and leaves some out. In the table there are about 78,000 clones, 90% to 97% of which are singletons. Sequenced sample: PBMCs. The receptors here all came from a man between 18 and 29 years old in good health and CMV-seropositive. CDR3s include the opening cysteine and the closing phenylalanine or tryptophan. D genes are given only for firm matches. Size values are once, few and many counts, or a class for expanded clones, and some rows have none.

CDR3 protein: CASSYRTSGISSGANVLTF; CDR3 DNA: TGTGCCAGCAGTTACCGGACTAGCGGGATAAGCTCTGGGGCCAACGTCCTGACTTTC; V gene: TRBV11-2; J gene: TRBJ2-6; D gene: TRBD2; clone size: NA
CDR3 protein: CASSYVGGAPGELFF; CDR3 DNA: TGTGCCAGCAGTTACGTGGGGGGGGCCCCCGGGGAGCTGTTTTTT; V gene: TRBV6-6; J gene: TRBJ2-2; D gene: NA; clone size: NA
CDR3 protein: CASSPSTGRTNYGYTF; CDR3 DNA: TGTGCCAGTAGTCCGTCGACAGGGCGGACTAACTATGGCTACACCTTC; V gene: TRBV19; J gene: TRBJ1-2; D gene: TRBD1; clone size: NA
CDR3 protein: CASSYAGGYTF; CDR3 DNA: TGTGCCAGCAGTTACGCAGGGGGCTACACCTTC; V gene: TRBV6-5; J gene: TRBJ1-2; D gene: NA; clone size: NA
CDR3 protein: CASSSRGNTIYF; CDR3 DNA: TGTGCCAGCAGCTCGAGAGGAAACACCATATATTTT; V gene: TRBV7-6; J gene: TRBJ1-3; D gene: NA; clone size: NA
CDR3 protein: CASSLGPSGKETQYF; CDR3 DNA: TGTGCTAGCAGCTTGGGTCCTAGCGGGAAGGAGACCCAGTACTTC; V gene: TRBV7-7; J gene: TRBJ2-5; D gene: TRBD2; clone size: NA
CDR3 protein: CASSLAYNYEQYF; CDR3 DNA: TGCGCCAGCAGCTTGGCGTACAACTACGAGCAGTACTTC; V gene: TRBV5-1; J gene: TRBJ2-7; D gene: NA; clone size: NA
CDR3 protein: CASSGRDYTSYEQYF; CDR3 DNA: TGTGCCAGTAGTGGTCGGGACTACACCTCCTACGAGCAGTACTTC; V gene: TRBV19; J gene: TRBJ2-7; D gene: TRBD2; clone size: NA
CDR3 protein: CASSFRGQETQYF; CDR3 DNA: TGTGCCAGCAGTTTTAGGGGGCAAGAGACCCAGTACTTC; V gene: TRBV27; J gene: TRBJ2-5; D gene: NA; clone size: NA
CDR3 protein: CASSQQGAGNTIYF; CDR3 DNA: TGCGCCAGCAGCCAACAGGGGGCTGGAAACACCATATATTTT; V gene: TRBV5-1; J gene: TRBJ1-3; D gene: TRBD1; clone size: few
CDR3 protein: CASSRRGLAGGTNEQFF; CDR3 DNA: TGTGCCAGCAGCCGGCGGGGACTAGCGGGAGGTACGAATGAGCAGTTCTTC; V gene: TRBV14; J gene: TRBJ2-1; D gene: TRBD2; clone size: NA
CDR3 protein: CASSDRSSGNTIYF; CDR3 DNA: TGTGCCAGCAGTGACAGGTCCTCTGGAAACACCATATATTTT; V gene: TRBV28; J gene: TRBJ1-3; D gene: NA; clone size: NA
CDR3 protein: CASSDGRAAYNEQFF; CDR3 DNA: TGTGCCAGCAGTGACGGCAGGGCTGCCTACAATGAGCAGTTCTTC; V gene: TRBV6-1; J gene: TRBJ2-1; D gene: NA; clone size: NA
CDR3 protein: CASPRQGAFSGANVLTF; CDR3 DNA: TGTGCCAGCCCTAGACAGGGGGCGTTCTCTGGGGCCAACGTCCTGACTTTC; V gene: TRBV2; J gene: TRBJ2-6; D gene: TRBD1; clone size: NA
CDR3 protein: CSVEVRIPTSRLFF; CDR3 DNA: TGCAGCGTTGAAGTAAGGATTCCAACCTCTAGACTGTTTTTT; V gene: TRBV29-1; J gene: TRBJ1-4; D gene: NA; clone size: NA
CDR3 protein: CASSKAGRGDGNTIYF; CDR3 DNA: TGTGCCAGCAGCAAAGCTGGCAGGGGAGATGGAAACACCATATATTTT; V gene: TRBV21-1; J gene: TRBJ1-3; D gene: NA; clone size: NA
CDR3 protein: CASSLGWGQTYQPQHF; CDR3 DNA: TGTGCCAGCAGCTTGGGGTGGGGACAGACTTATCAGCCCCAGCATTTT; V gene: TRBV5-5; J gene: TRBJ1-5; D gene: TRBD1; clone size: NA
CDR3 protein: CASRSDSLYGYTF; CDR3 DNA: TGTGCCAGTAGGTCAGACAGCCTCTATGGCTACACCTTC; V gene: TRBV19; J gene: TRBJ1-2; D gene: NA; clone size: NA
CDR3 protein: CASTNRDGLGEQYF; CDR3 DNA: TGTGCCAGTACGAACAGGGATGGCCTGGGCGAGCAGTACTTC; V gene: TRBV19; J gene: TRBJ2-7; D gene: NA; clone size: NA
CDR3 protein: CAWSPSADTQYF; CDR3 DNA: TGTGCCTGGAGCCCTAGTGCAGATACGCAGTATTTT; V gene: TRBV30; J gene: TRBJ2-3; D gene: NA; clone size: NA